This TCR beta chain was captured by sequencing in a study of shared clonotypes between healthy human individuals. Notes on the study in general: Sampling covered blood only; tissue repertoires likely differ.

The CDR3 contains 15 residues. The germline CDR1 and CDR2 sequences are SGHAT and FQNNGV. Trimming removed 3 bases from V and 2 bases from J, with 13 bases in between. This clone came up once. Its antigen is unidentified. The table came from immunoSEQ multiplex PCR; TCRdb's copy has only in-frame clones and leaves some out. The sample has about 2.4 million clones, about 92% seen once; the top ten hold 0.14%. The TCR comes from a man between 18 and 35 years old in good health. Sequencing used naive CD4+ T cells sorted from blood. Subset denoted: CD45RA+ positively selected. The chain combines TRBV11-2 with TRBJ2-5, with D perhaps TRBD2 (6 bases). CDR3 residues: CASSFNREIQETQYF. CDR3 in DNA: TGTGCCAGCAGCTTCAACCGGGAGATTCAAGAGACCCAGTACTTC.